Below are 30 T cell receptor beta chains sequenced from a single sample in a study of response to subunit inactivated influenza vaccine. In TCRdb, the RT-PCR reads were re-called with MiXCR into one record per CDR3 protein. In the table there are more than 600,000 distinct CDR3 sequences, 18% of which are singletons. The material was PBMCs from blood, obtained around 5 days after vaccination. These receptors originate from a man aged 50-59 years who received an inactivated influenza vaccine.

The chain joins TRBV5-1 to TRBJ1-2; 8 bases fit TRBD1. Trimming removed 4 bases from V and 0 bases from J; junction bases left unmatched: 11. CDR1 and CDR2 (germline): SGHRS, YFSETQ. The CDR3 is 17 residues long. The CDR3 reads CASSPQTGVTANYGYTF. In DNA form, the CDR3 reads TGCGCCAGCAGCCCCCAGACAGGGGTTACAGCTAACTATGGCTACACCTTC.

The sample holds a few counts of this clonotype. The V and J genes are TRBV7-9 and TRBJ2-2, with a tentative D call TRBD2 (5 bases). V lost 3 bases to trimming and J lost 4 bases, with 12 bases between them. This CDR3 comprises 15 residues. From germline, CDR1 is SEHNR and CDR2 FQNEAQ (reference sequence). In nucleotides, the CDR3 is TGTGCCAGCAGCTTCCTCGGGGTGGCCACCGGGGAGCTGTTTTTT. Translating gives CASSFLGVATGELFF.

A few counts support this clonotype. J is TRBJ1-4 and V is TRBV7-2, with D possibly TRBD1 on 5 matching bases. V was trimmed by 3 bases and J by 6 bases, leaving 8 bases between them. The CDR3 sequence is 13 residues long. Looked up from germline, CDR1 is SGHTA and CDR2 is FQGNSA. This CDR3 reads CASSLGGYEKLFF. The CDR3 DNA reads TGTGCCAGCAGCTTGGGGGGGTATGAAAAACTGTTTTTT.

This rearrangement joins TRBV5-1 to TRBJ2-1; 7 bases are shared with TRBD2. The germline V gene encodes CDR1 SGHRS and CDR2 YFSETQ. After removal of 1 base from V and 9 bases from J, the junction contained 13 bases not matched to a gene. CDR3 length: 16 amino acids. The CDR3 DNA reads TGCGCCAGCAGCTTGACGGGACCGACCCAGCGGGGTGAGCAGTTCTTC. This sequence encodes CASSLTGPTQRGEQFF.

About this clonotype: Relative to the germline gene, one junction end is altered; a read error may explain this. The genes are TRBV7-7 and TRBJ1-1, with D uncertain. Looked up from germline, CDR1 is SSHAT and CDR2 is FNYEAQ (reference sequence). The CDR3 spans 13 residues. The CDR3 sequence: CASSLTTDTEAFF. In DNA, the CDR3 is TGTGCTAGCAGCTTAACAACCGACACTGAAGCTTTCTTT.

The chain is built from TRBV12-3 or TRBV12-4 and TRBJ2-7; D could derive from TRBD1 or TRBD2 (6 bases each). The CDR3 consists of 15 residues. The germline V and J ends were trimmed by 3 bases and 6 bases, with 18 bases remaining between them. The CDR3 here is CASSFDRGRVREQYF. The CDR3 coding sequence is TGTGCCAGCAGTTTTGATCGGGGGCGCGTTCGCGAGCAGTACTTC.

The chain links TRBV10-2 to TRBJ2-2; no definite D call. CDR3 size: 12 residues. Germline lookup yields CDR1 WSHSY and CDR2 SAAADI. Trimming left V 7 bases short and J 5 bases short, with 8 bases between. The CDR3 DNA follows: TGCGCCAGCACGCAGGCGACCGGGGAGCTGTTTTTT. This gives the protein CASTQATGELFF.

This clonotype was recorded a few times. This chain links TRBV25-1 with TRBJ1-5; D perhaps matches TRBD1 (6 bases). Germline CDR1 and CDR2: MGHDK and SYGVNS. This CDR3 contains 16 residues. Trimming took off 2 bases at V and 0 bases at J, with 11 bases between the two ends. CDR3 amino acids: CASSEKRTASNQPQHF. In DNA form, the CDR3 reads TGTGCCAGCAGTGAAAAACGGACAGCTAGCAATCAGCCCCAGCATTTT. Full variable domain (missing parts from reference TRBV25-1 and TRBJ1-5): EADIYQTPRYLVIGTGKKITLECSQTMGHDKMYWYQQDPGMELHLIHYSYGVNSTEKGDLSSESTVSRIRTEHFPLTLESARPSHTSQYLCASSEKRTASNQPQHFGDGTRLSIL.

This rearrangement joins TRBV5-1 to TRBJ2-5; the D gene is possibly TRBD2 (6 bases). The CDR3 contains 16 residues. The V end lost 0 bases, the J end lost 2 bases, and 14 bases lay between the germline ends. The germline CDR1 and CDR2 sequences are SGHRS and YFSETQ. CDR3: CASSLGGSGAQETQYF. CDR3 coding DNA: TGCGCCAGCAGCTTGGGAGGTTCGGGAGCACAAGAGACCCAGTACTTC.

The chain employs TRBV2 and TRBJ2-7; D not certain. CDR3 length: 13 amino acids. V gave up 6 bases and J gave up 1 base, with 10 bases separating them. Germline loops: CDR1 SNHLY, CDR2 FYNNEI. This CDR3 reads CASSEPSSYEQYF. In nucleotides, the CDR3 is TGTGCCAGCAGCGAACCCAGTTCCTACGAGCAGTACTTC.

This clonotype showed up just a few times. V and J are TRBV11-3 and TRBJ2-1, with 12 nucleotides matching TRBD2. In germline, CDR1 is SGHNT, CDR2 YENEEA. This CDR3 contains 16 residues. V was clipped by 5 bases and J by 9 bases; unmatched bases: 11. The CDR3 DNA reads as TGTGCCAGCAGCGCAATTTCTAGCGGGGGGGCGAGTGAGCAGTTCTTC. It is translated as CASSAISSGGASEQFF.

This clonotype was detected many times. The V gene is TRBV5-6, the J gene TRBJ2-7, with D tentatively TRBD1 (6 bases). The CDR3 covers 12 residues. Germline-derived CDR1 and CDR2 are SGHDT and YYEEEE. V was trimmed by 4 bases and J by 6 bases, leaving 11 bases between them. DNA of the CDR3: TGTGCCAGCAGCCAATGGGACACCGAGCAGTACTTC. It is translated as CASSQWDTEQYF.

This clonotype was observed a handful of times. V is TRBV7-3 and J is TRBJ2-3; possible D gene TRBD1, 6 bases. CDR1 is SGHTA and CDR2 is FQGTGA in the germline V gene. Trimming took 4 bases from V and 3 from J, leaving 11 bases between them. There are 14 residues in the CDR3. The CDR3 bases are TGTGCCAGCAGCTCTCCAGACAGGACAGATACGCAGTATTTT. Its protein product is CASSSPDRTDTQYF.

This chain joins TRBV20-1 and TRBJ2-3; 12 bases are shared with TRBD2. CDR1 and CDR2 (germline): DFQATT, SNEGSKA (reference sequence). The CDR3 length is 16 residues. After removal of 3 bases from V and 2 bases from J, the junction contained 6 bases not matched to a gene. The CDR3 coding sequence is TGCAGTGCTAGGGTAGGACTAGCGGGGATCACAGATACGCAGTATTTT. Amino acid sequence: CSARVGLAGITDTQYF.

This clonotype was observed many times. The CDR3 spells CSVEDPQRGVAQYF. CDR3 sequence (DNA): TGCAGCGTTGAAGACCCCCAGAGGGGGGTGGCGCAGTACTTC. This chain joins TRBV29-1 and TRBJ2-7, with D perhaps TRBD1 or TRBD2 (6 bases each). The CDR3 spans 14 residues. Trimming stripped 0 bases from V and 9 bases from J, with 18 bases between. Germline V gives CDR1 SQVTM, CDR2 ANQGSEA.

The CDR3 region has the DNA TGCGCCAGCAGCTACCAGACAGCCTGGGAGCAGTACTTC. Its protein product is CASSYQTAWEQYF. The rearrangement joins TRBV5-1 to TRBJ2-7; D is perhaps TRBD1 (5 bases). The V gene lost 3 bases and the J gene lost 7 bases, with 14 bases spanning the gap. CDR3 size: 13 residues. Germline lookup yields CDR1 SGHRS and CDR2 YFSETQ.

The chain combines TRBV5-1 with TRBJ2-1, with 12 nucleotides matching TRBD2. Germline V lookup: CDR1 SGHRS, CDR2 YFSETQ. The J segment lost 9 bases and the V segment lost 3 bases, leaving 7 bases of the junction unmatched. This CDR3 spans 15 amino acids. The CDR3 spells CASSWASGGASEQFF. Written as DNA, the CDR3 is TGCGCCAGCAGCTGGGCTAGCGGGGGGGCCAGTGAGCAGTTCTTC.

The V and J genes are TRBV20-1 and TRBJ2-7, with unresolved D. This CDR3 is built from 12 residues. Germline V gives CDR1 DFQATT, CDR2 SNEGSKA (reference sequence). The V and J ends lost 3 bases and 7 bases respectively, with 13 bases between them. The CDR3 DNA sequence: TGCAGTGCTAGGGACGGGCCTTGGGAGCAGTACTTC. This sequence encodes CSARDGPWEQYF.

The chain couples TRBV7-9 to TRBJ1-3, with 7 nucleotides matching TRBD1. The germline gives CDR1 SEHNR, CDR2 FQNEAQ (reference sequence). The V gene end was trimmed by 1 base and the J gene end by 8 bases; junction bases not matched to a gene: 5. This CDR3 has 14 residues. CDR3 sequence (DNA): TGTGCCAGCAGCTTAGGTCGACAGGGAGACACCATATATTTT. Translating gives CASSLGRQGDTIYF.

The V call is TRBV28, the J call TRBJ2-7; tentative D call: TRBD2 (5 bases). V was pared by 10 bases and J by 4 bases, with 11 bases between. The CDR3 runs to 11 residues. CDR1 is MDHEN, CDR2 SYDVKM, per germline. The CDR3 here is CATTTGYEQYF. The DNA for the CDR3 is TGTGCCACCACGACGGGGTACGAGCAGTACTTC.

This sequence joins TRBV5-5 and TRBJ2-5; 13 bases line up with TRBD2. The junction had 7 bases not matched to a gene; V was cut back by 4 bases and J by 7 bases. The CDR3 totals 15 residues. The germline CDR1 and CDR2 sequences are SGHKS and YYEKEE (reference sequence). The CDR3 sequence is CASSQLAGGPGTQYF. DNA for the CDR3: TGTGCCAGCAGCCAACTAGCGGGAGGGCCCGGGACCCAGTACTTC. Filled out from reference TRBV5-5 and TRBJ2-5, the complete variable domain reads DAGVTQSPTHLIKTRGQQVTLRCSPISGHKSVSWYQQVLGQGPQFIFQYYEKEERGRGNFPDRFSARQFPNYSSELNVNALLLGDSALYLCASSQLAGGPGTQYFGPGTRLLVL.

This clonotype has a count of ten or more. The chain has TRBV12-3 or TRBV12-4 and TRBJ2-3; the D gene could be TRBD1 or TRBD2 (6 bases each). V dropped 3 bases and J dropped 6 bases, with 16 bases sitting between them. The CDR3 runs to 15 residues. Here the CDR3 reads CASSFSRGRGDTQYF. DNA of the CDR3: TGTGCCAGCAGTTTTTCCCGGGGGCGAGGGGATACGCAGTATTTT.

The chain is built from TRBV6-2 or TRBV6-3 and TRBJ2-1, with 8 bases aligning to TRBD2. Germline V CDR1 and CDR2: MNHEY, SVGEGT. There are 13 residues in the CDR3. J lost 7 bases, V lost 7 bases, and 6 bases had no gene match. CDR3 in DNA: TGTGCCAGCACCGGACTAGCCCGGAATGAGCAGTTCTTC. Amino acids: CASTGLARNEQFF.

The V and J genes are TRBV7-2 and TRBJ2-4; 8 bases map to TRBD1. CDR3 length: 16 residues. From germline, CDR1 is SGHTA and CDR2 FQGNSA. J gave up 4 bases and V 1 base, and 6 bases lay outside the gene matches. Here the CDR3 reads CASSLDTGTGKNIQYF. DNA for the CDR3: TGTGCCAGCAGCTTAGATACCGGGACAGGAAAAAACATTCAGTACTTC.

This clonotype was counted ten times or more. This sequence joins TRBV6-2 or TRBV6-3 and TRBJ1-2; 7 nucleotides align to TRBD1. The CDR3 is 12 amino acids. CDR1 is MNHEY and CDR2 is SVGEGT in the germline V gene. J gave up 2 bases and V 10 bases, and 4 bases lay outside the gene matches. In DNA, the CDR3 is TGTGCCACATCACAGGGGAACTATGGCTACACCTTC. Residues: CATSQGNYGYTF.

The chain links TRBV29-1 to TRBJ2-5, with TRBD2 matching 8 bases. Germline assignment: CDR1 SQVTM and CDR2 ANQGSEA. J gave up 5 bases and V 5 bases, and 7 bases lay outside the gene matches. The CDR3 loop spans 13 amino acids. The CDR3 loop reads CSVSGTRGETQYF. The CDR3 DNA follows: TGCAGCGTTTCCGGGACTAGGGGGGAGACCCAGTACTTC.

This clonotype occurred a few times. V and J are TRBV12-3 or TRBV12-4 and TRBJ2-7; a possible D gene is TRBD2 (6 bases). CDR3 length equals 13 residues. The CDR3 here is CASASFWGDEQYF. The CDR3 DNA is TGTGCTTCCGCCTCCTTCTGGGGGGACGAGCAGTACTTC.

The chain employs TRBV4-1 and TRBJ2-1; D call uncertain. The CDR3 consists of 15 residues. Germline CDR1 and CDR2: MGHRA and YSYEKL. The V gene lost 0 bases and the J gene lost 4 bases, with 10 bases spanning the gap. DNA of the CDR3: TGCGCCAGCAGCCAAGATCCGCCCAGATACAATGAGCAGTTCTTC. It is translated as CASSQDPPRYNEQFF.

This clonotype was observed a few times. The chain couples TRBV7-9 to TRBJ2-1; D assignment may be TRBD1 or TRBD2 (5 bases each). Trimming shortened V by 6 bases and J by 8 bases, and 26 bases separated the two germline ends. Germline V gives CDR1 SEHNR, CDR2 FQNEAQ (reference sequence). The CDR3 runs to 17 residues. CDR3 region: CASRGAFKEGSTDEQFF. CDR3 sequence (DNA): TGTGCCAGCAGAGGAGCATTCAAAGAGGGGAGCACGGATGAGCAGTTCTTC.

The table lists this clonotype with a few counts. The chain joins TRBV6-4 to TRBJ2-1, with 10 bases lining up with TRBD2. The V and J ends lost 3 bases and 6 bases, in that order; junction bases with no gene match: 2. The CDR3 runs 14 residues. From germline, CDR1 is MRHNA and CDR2 SNTAGT. The CDR3 bases are TGTGCCAGCAGTGAGACTAGCGGGCGCAATGAGCAGTTCTTC. Protein sequence: CASSETSGRNEQFF.